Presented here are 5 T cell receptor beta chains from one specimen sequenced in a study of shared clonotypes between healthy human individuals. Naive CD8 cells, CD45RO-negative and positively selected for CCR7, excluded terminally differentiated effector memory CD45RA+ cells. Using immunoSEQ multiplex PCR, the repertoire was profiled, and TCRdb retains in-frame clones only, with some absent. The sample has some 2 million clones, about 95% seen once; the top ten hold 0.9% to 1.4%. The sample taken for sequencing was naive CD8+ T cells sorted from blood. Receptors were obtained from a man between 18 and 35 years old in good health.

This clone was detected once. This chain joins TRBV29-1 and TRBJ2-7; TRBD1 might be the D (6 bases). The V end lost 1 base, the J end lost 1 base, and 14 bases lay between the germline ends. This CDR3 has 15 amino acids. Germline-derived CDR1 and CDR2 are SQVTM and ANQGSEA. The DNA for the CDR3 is TGCAGCGTTGAAGTGGACAGTTTAGGGTCCTACGAGCAGTACTTC. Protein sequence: CSVEVDSLGSYEQYF.

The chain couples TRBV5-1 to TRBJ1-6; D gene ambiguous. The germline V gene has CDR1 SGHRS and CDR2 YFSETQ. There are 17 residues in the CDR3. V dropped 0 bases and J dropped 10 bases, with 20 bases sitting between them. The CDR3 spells CASSLAGEGFRRSPLHF. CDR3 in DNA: TGCGCCAGCAGCTTGGCGGGAGAGGGTTTCAGAAGATCACCCCTCCACTTT.

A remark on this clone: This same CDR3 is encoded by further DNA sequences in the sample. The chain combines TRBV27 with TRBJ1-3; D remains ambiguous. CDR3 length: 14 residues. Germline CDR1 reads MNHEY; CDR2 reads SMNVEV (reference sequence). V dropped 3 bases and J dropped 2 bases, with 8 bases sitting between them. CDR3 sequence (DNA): TGTGCCAGCAGTTTTCGGGGTCCTGGAAACACCATATATTTT. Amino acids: CASSFRGPGNTIYF.

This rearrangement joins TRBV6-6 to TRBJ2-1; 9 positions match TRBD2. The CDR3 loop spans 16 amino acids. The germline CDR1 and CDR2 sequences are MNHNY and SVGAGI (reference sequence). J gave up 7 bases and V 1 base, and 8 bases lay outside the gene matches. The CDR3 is CASSYFGLAGNNEQFF. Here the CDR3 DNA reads TGTGCCAGCAGTTACTTTGGCCTAGCGGGGAATAATGAGCAGTTCTTC.

This chain's CDR3 is CASSLSRGPLELGSYEQYF. DNA of the CDR3: TGTGCCAGCAGCTTAAGTCGCGGCCCTCTTGAACTGGGCTCCTACGAGCAGTACTTC. The J gene is TRBJ2-7, the V gene TRBV7-2, with unresolved D. Trimming shortened V by 2 bases and J by 0 bases, and 23 bases separated the two germline ends. Germline V lookup: CDR1 SGHTA, CDR2 FQGNSA. The CDR3 contains 19 residues.